Shown below are 15 T cell receptor beta chains from a single sample sequenced in a study of post-analysis software for immune sequencing data. The study, taken as a whole, reports: Four to six TRBV segments were more frequent in patients than controls; TRBV5-6, TRBV5-1 and TRBV20-1 belonged to this group.

Unique molecular identifiers had been added to the TCR beta cDNA libraries. TCRdb analysed the PCR reads with MiXCR anew, one entry per CDR3 protein. The table has under 900,000 distinct CDR3 sequences, approximately 57% seen once; the top ten hold approximately 4.4%. Their specific antigens are unknown. The specimen sequenced was blood. Every receptor here comes from a girl aged 10 to 17 with multiple sclerosis.

The V call is TRBV5-1, the J call TRBJ1-6; a possible D gene is TRBD1 (5 bases). Germline CDR1 reads SGHRS; CDR2 reads YFSETQ. V lost 6 bases, J lost 7 bases, and 11 bases lay in between. This CDR3 has 13 amino acids. The CDR3, as DNA: TGCGCCAGCAACCACGACAGAAATTCACCCCTCCACTTT. As protein: CASNHDRNSPLHF.

The gene calls are TRBV25-1 and TRBJ2-5; TRBD2 is a possible D gene (5 bases). The better agreement between TRBJ2-7 and the DNA end casts doubt on the J call. Germline CDR1 reads MGHDK; CDR2 reads SYGVNS. The CDR3 contains 14 residues. CDR3 protein: CASSAPGVSYEQYF. The CDR3 DNA is TGTGCCAGCAGTGCCCCCGGGGTGTCCTACGAGCAGTACTTC.

This clonotype appeared many times. A read error is possible here, since a much larger clone lies one base away. V and J are TRBV20-1 and TRBJ2-5; D gene ambiguous. The CDR3 has 12 residues. Trimming removed 0 bases at V and 5 bases at J, with 7 bases between. The germline V gene encodes CDR1 DFQATT and CDR2 SNEGSKA (reference sequence). The CDR3 DNA reads as TGCAGTGCTAGAGAGGTCCGGGAGACCCAGTACTTC. It translates to CSAREVRETQYF.

This chain links TRBV7-2 with TRBJ2-4; 11 nucleotides match TRBD2. CDR3 length equals 19 residues. Per the germline V gene, CDR1 is SGHTA and CDR2 is FQGNSA. V gave up 0 bases and J gave up 7 bases; unmatched junction bases: 14. CDR3 sequence: CASSLAKGTSGGPGNIQYF. The CDR3 region has the DNA TGTGCCAGCAGCTTAGCCAAGGGGACTAGCGGAGGGCCGGGTAACATTCAGTACTTC.

This clonotype has a handful of counts. V gene TRBV5-1 combines with J gene TRBJ2-5; the D gene is possibly TRBD1 (5 bases). Germline V CDR1 and CDR2: SGHRS, YFSETQ. The V end lost 3 bases, the J end lost 2 bases, and 11 bases lay between the germline ends. This CDR3 region has 14 residues. CDR3 sequence: CASSWQTDQETQYF. Written as DNA, the CDR3 is TGCGCCAGCAGCTGGCAGACAGATCAAGAGACCCAGTACTTC.

The J gene is TRBJ2-5, the V gene TRBV7-9; 7 nucleotides align to TRBD1. The CDR3 spans 13 residues. V trimming: 5 bases; J trimming: 5 bases; junction bases outside the gene matches: 5. Germline V CDR1 and CDR2: SEHNR, FQNEAQ (reference sequence). CDR3 region: CASSHRGEETQYF. The CDR3 DNA reads TGTGCCAGCAGCCACAGGGGCGAGGAGACCCAGTACTTC.

The sample holds a few counts of this clonotype. J is TRBJ1-5 and V is TRBV12-3 or TRBV12-4; 8 bases are shared with TRBD1. The V segment lost 3 bases and the J segment 5 bases; nucleotides outside the gene matches: 3. The CDR3 loop spans 14 amino acids. CDR3 bases: TGTGCCAGCAGTTTCGGGACAGGAGATCAGCCCCAGCATTTT. It yields the protein CASSFGTGDQPQHF.

The CDR3 DNA reads as TGTGCCAGCTCACCACGGCAGGCGAGACGCGAGCAGTACTTC. It is translated as CASSPRQARREQYF. The chain is built from TRBV18 and TRBJ2-4, with D hard to call. The tail of the sequence fits TRBJ2-7 better, so the J call may be wrong. The CDR3 spans 14 residues. CDR1 and CDR2 (germline): KGHSH, LQKENI.

In its sample, this clonotype was seen once. The chain employs TRBV7-9 and TRBJ2-5; D may be TRBD2 (5 bases). The CDR3 length is 15 residues. CDR1 is SEHNR, CDR2 FQNEAQ, per germline (reference sequence). V was shortened by 8 bases and J by 2 bases, with 18 bases between the two germline ends. CDR3 in amino acids: CASVLDGITQETQYF. The DNA of the CDR3 is TGTGCCAGCGTTCTTGACGGGATTACTCAAGAGACCCAGTACTTC.

The gene calls are TRBV6-5 and TRBJ2-1, with TRBD2 matching 13 bases. V shed 6 bases and J 7 bases; nucleotides not matched to a gene: 9. The CDR3 has 16 amino acids. Germline CDR1 reads MNHEY; CDR2 reads SVGAGI. The CDR3 is CASRPTSGRSRNEQFF. As DNA, the CDR3 is TGTGCCAGCAGACCGACTAGCGGGAGGTCCAGGAATGAGCAGTTCTTC.

This clonotype appeared a few times. The chain couples TRBV20-1 to TRBJ2-3, with 9 positions matching TRBD2. The CDR3 length is 14 residues. Germline V gene sequence: CDR1 DFQATT, CDR2 SNEGSKA (reference sequence). V trimming: 6 bases; J trimming: 5 bases; junction bases outside the gene matches: 9. CDR3 sequence (DNA): TGCAGTGCACGGGTAGCGGGGGAGGGAGATACGCAGTATTTT. As protein: CSARVAGEGDTQYF.

This clonotype was observed a few times. The DNA of the CDR3 is TGTGCCACCGGTACAGGGTACGACGAGCAGTACTTC. Translating it yields CATGTGYDEQYF. The chain has TRBV12-3 or TRBV12-4 and TRBJ2-7, with D possibly matching TRBD1 (6 bases). Trimming took off 10 bases at V and 5 bases at J, with 15 bases between the two ends. This CDR3 is 12 amino acids long.

The chain combines TRBV7-8 with TRBJ2-1, with D perhaps matching TRBD2 (6 bases). Trimming left V 1 base short and J 7 bases short, with 14 bases between. This CDR3 is built from 15 residues. The germline V gene has CDR1 SGHVS and CDR2 FQNEAQ. CDR3 amino acids: CASSLVGSNGNEQFF. As DNA, the CDR3 is TGTGCCAGCAGCTTAGTCGGGAGTAATGGGAATGAGCAGTTCTTC.

V is TRBV5-1 and J is TRBJ2-3; D is uncertain. The CDR3 is made up of 14 amino acids. Germline V CDR1 and CDR2: SGHRS, YFSETQ. Trimming took 0 bases from V and 2 from J, leaving 7 bases between them. Written as DNA, the CDR3 is TGCGCCAGCAGCTTGGAGGTTCACACAGATACGCAGTATTTT. Translation gives CASSLEVHTDTQYF.

The rearrangement joins TRBV12-3 or TRBV12-4 to TRBJ2-5; 11 positions match TRBD2. The J call could be wrong; TRBJ2-7 is a better fit for the DNA end. There are 15 residues in the CDR3. In DNA form, the CDR3 reads TGTGCCAGCAGTTGGGGGACTAGCGGTCTCTACGAGCAGTACTTC. As protein: CASSWGTSGLYEQYF.